This T cell receptor (beta chain) derives from a study of blood T cell repertoires in COVID-19. Overall study: COVID-19 samples collected from the United States, Italy and Spain covered acute and convalescent phases.

Trimming removed 6 bases from V and 3 bases from J; junction bases left unmatched: 18. Germline values: CDR1 ENHRY, CDR2 SYGVKD. The length of the CDR3 is 18 residues. Sequencing was performed with immunoSEQ multiplex PCR; in TCRdb, only in-frame clones are kept and a portion is missing. The table has 200,000 or so clones, more than 80% seen once; the top ten hold over 3%. The J gene is TRBJ1-1, the V gene TRBV10-3; 8 positions agree with TRBD1. This receptor was identified in a woman aged 40 to 50 with acute COVID-19. Sequenced: PBMCs or T cells enriched from blood (not recorded which). CDR3 nucleotides: TGTGCCATCAGCCCAGCAAGGTCAGGGGGCCTGTGGGACACTGAAGCTTTCTTT. Its translation: CAISPARSGGLWDTEAFF.